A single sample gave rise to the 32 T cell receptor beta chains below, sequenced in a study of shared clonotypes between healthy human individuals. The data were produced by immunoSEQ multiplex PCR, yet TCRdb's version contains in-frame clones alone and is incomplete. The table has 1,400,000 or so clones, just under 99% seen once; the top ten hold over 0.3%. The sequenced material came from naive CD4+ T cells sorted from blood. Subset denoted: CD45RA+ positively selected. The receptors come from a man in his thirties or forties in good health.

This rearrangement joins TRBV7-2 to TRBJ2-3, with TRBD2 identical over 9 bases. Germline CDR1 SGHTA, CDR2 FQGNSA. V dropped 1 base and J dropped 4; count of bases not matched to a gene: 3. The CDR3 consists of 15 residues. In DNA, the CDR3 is TGTGCCAGCAGCTTAGTAGCGGGAGAGGCAGATACGCAGTATTTT. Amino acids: CASSLVAGEADTQYF.

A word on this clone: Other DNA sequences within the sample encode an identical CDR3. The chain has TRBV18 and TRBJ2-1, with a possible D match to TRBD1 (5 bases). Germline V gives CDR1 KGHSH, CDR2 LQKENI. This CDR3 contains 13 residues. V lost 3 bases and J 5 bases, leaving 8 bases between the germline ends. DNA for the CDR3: TGTGCCAGCTCACCCACAGGTAACAATGAGCAGTTCTTC. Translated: CASSPTGNNEQFF.

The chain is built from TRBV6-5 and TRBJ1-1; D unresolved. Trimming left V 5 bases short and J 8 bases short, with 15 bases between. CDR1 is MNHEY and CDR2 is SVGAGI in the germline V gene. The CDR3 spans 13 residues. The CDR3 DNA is TGTGCCAGCAGTCACCGGGCCCCCGGGGAAGCTTTCTTT. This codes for CASSHRAPGEAFF.

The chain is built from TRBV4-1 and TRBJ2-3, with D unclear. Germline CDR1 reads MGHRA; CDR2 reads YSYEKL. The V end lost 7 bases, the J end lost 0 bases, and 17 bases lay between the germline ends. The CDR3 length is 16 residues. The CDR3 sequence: CASTPNTLVSTDTQYF. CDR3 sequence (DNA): TGCGCCAGCACCCCTAATACCCTAGTTAGCACAGATACGCAGTATTTT.

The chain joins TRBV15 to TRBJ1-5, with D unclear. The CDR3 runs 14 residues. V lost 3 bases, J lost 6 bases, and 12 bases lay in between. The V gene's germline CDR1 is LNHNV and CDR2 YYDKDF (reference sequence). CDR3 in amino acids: CATSRMITGQPQHF. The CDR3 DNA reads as TGTGCCACCAGCAGGATGATTACGGGTCAGCCCCAGCATTTT.

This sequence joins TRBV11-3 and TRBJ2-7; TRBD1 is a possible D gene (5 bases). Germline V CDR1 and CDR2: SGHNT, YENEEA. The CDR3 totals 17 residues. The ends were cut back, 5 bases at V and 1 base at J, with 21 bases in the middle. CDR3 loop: CASSPPLGQRLSYEQYF. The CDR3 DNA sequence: TGTGCCAGCAGCCCCCCATTGGGGCAGCGCCTATCCTACGAGCAGTACTTC.

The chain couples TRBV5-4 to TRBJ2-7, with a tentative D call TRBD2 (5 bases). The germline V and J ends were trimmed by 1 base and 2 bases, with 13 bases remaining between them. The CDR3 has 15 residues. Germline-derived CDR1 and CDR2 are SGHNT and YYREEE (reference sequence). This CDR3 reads CASSLMGVKAYEQYF. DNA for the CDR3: TGTGCCAGCAGCTTGATGGGAGTGAAGGCCTACGAGCAGTACTTC.

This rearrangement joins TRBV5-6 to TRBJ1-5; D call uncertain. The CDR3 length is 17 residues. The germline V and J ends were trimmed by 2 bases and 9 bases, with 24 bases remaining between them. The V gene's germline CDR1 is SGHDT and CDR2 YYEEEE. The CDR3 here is CASSLNGQSPFIGPQHF. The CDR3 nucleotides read TGTGCCAGCAGCTTAAACGGGCAGAGTCCTTTTATAGGGCCCCAGCATTTT. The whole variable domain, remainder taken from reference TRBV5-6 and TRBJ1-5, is DAGVTQSPTHLIKTRGQQVTLRCSPKSGHDTVSWYQQALGQGPQFIFQYYEEEERQRGNFPDRFSGHQFPNYSSELNVNALLLGDSALYLCASSLNGQSPFIGPQHFGDGTRLSIL.

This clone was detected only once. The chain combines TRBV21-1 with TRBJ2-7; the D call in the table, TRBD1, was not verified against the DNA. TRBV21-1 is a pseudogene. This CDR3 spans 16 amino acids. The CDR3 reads CASSNRQGTSSYEQYF. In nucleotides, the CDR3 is TGTGCCAGCAGCAACCGACAGGGGACAAGCTCCTACGAGCAGTACTTC.

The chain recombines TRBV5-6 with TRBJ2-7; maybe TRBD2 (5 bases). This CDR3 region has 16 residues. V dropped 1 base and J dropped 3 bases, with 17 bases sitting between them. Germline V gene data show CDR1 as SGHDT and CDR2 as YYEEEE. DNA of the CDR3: TGTGCCAGCAGCTTGTTCCAAGGGCCGGGAATCTACGAGCAGTACTTC. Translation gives CASSLFQGPGIYEQYF.

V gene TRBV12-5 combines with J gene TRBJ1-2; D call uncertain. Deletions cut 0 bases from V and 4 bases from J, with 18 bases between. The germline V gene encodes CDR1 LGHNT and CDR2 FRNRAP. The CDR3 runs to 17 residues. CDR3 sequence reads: CASGLVAAQPRPYGYTF. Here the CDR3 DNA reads TGTGCTAGTGGTTTGGTTGCGGCGCAGCCCCGGCCCTATGGCTACACCTTC.

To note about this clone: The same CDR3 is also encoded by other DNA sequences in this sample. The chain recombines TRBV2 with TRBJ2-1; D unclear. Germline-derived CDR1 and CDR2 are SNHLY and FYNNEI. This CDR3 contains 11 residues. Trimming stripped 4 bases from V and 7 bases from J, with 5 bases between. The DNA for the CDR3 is TGTGCCAGCAGTGTGTTGAATGAGCAGTTCTTC. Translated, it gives CASSVLNEQFF.

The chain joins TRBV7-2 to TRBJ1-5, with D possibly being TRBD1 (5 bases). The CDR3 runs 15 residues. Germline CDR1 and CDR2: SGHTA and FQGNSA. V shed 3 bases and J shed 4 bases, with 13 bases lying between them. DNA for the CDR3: TGTGCCAGCAGCTTCCAGACAGCAGTAAATCAGCCCCAGCATTTT. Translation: CASSFQTAVNQPQHF.

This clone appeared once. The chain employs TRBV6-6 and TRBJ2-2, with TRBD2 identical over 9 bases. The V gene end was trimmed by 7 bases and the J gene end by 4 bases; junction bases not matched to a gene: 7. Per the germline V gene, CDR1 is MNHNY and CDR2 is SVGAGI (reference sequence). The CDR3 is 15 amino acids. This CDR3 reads CASTTGTSPTGELFF. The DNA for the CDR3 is TGTGCCAGCACCACCGGGACTAGCCCCACCGGGGAGCTGTTTTTT.

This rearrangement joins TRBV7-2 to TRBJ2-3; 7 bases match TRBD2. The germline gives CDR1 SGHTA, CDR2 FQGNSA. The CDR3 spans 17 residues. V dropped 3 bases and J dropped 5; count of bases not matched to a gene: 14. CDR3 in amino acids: CASSFAPSGPLGDTQYF. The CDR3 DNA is TGTGCCAGCAGCTTTGCGCCTAGCGGCCCTCTTGGAGATACGCAGTATTTT.

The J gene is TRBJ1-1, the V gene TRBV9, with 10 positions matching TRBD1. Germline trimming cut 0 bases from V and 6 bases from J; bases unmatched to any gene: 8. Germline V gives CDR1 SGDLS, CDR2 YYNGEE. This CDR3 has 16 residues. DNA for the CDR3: TGTGCCAGCAGCGTAGGGACAGGGGGGGTTGAGGCTGAAGCTTTCTTT. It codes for CASSVGTGGVEAEAFF.

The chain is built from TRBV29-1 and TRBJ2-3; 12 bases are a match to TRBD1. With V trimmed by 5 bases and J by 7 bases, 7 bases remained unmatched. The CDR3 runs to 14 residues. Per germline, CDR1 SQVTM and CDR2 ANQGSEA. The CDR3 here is CSVLGGQGAHTQYF. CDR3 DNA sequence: TGCAGCGTTCTAGGGGGACAGGGGGCACATACGCAGTATTTT.

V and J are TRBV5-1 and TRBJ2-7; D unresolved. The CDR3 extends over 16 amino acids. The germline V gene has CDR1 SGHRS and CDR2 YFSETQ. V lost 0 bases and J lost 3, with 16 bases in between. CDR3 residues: CASSLAPSTTIYEQYF. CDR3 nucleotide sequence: TGCGCCAGCAGCTTGGCCCCCTCGACAACTATCTACGAGCAGTACTTC.

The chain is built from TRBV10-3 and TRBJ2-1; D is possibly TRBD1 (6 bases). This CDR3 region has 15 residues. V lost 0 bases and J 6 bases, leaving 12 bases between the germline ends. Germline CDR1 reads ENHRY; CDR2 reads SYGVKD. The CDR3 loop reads CAISESSGGRNEQFF. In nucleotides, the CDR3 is TGTGCCATCAGTGAGTCGAGTGGGGGCCGCAATGAGCAGTTCTTC.

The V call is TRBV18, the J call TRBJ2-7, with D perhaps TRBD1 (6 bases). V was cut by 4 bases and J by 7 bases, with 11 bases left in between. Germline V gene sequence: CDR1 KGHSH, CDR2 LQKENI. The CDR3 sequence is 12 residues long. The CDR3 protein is CASSLPGTEQYF. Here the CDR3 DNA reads TGTGCCAGCTCACTTCCCGGGACAGAGCAGTACTTC. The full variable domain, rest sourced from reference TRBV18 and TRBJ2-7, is NAGVMQNPRHLVRRRGQEARLRCSPMKGHSHVYWYRQLPEEGLKFMVYLQKENIIDESGMPKERFSAEFPKEGPSILRIQQVVRGDSAAYFCASSLPGTEQYFGPGTRLTVT.

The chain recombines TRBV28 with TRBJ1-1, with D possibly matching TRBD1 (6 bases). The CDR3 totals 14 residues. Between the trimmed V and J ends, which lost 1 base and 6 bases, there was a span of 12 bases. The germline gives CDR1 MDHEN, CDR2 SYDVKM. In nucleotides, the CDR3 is TGTGCCAGCAGTTTATCAGGGGCATTCTCTGAAGCTTTCTTT. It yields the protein CASSLSGAFSEAFF.

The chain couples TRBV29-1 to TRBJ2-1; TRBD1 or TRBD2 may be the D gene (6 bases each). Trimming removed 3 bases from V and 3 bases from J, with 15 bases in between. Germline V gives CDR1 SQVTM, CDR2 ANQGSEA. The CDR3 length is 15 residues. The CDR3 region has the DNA TGCAGCGTTGACGCGGAGGGGGGACACTACAATGAGCAGTTCTTC. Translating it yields CSVDAEGGHYNEQFF.

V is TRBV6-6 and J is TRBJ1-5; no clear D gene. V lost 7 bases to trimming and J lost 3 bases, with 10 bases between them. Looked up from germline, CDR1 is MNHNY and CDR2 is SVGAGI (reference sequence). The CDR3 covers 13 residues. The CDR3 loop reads CASTPEDNQPQHF. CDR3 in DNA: TGTGCCAGCACCCCTGAGGACAATCAGCCCCAGCATTTT.

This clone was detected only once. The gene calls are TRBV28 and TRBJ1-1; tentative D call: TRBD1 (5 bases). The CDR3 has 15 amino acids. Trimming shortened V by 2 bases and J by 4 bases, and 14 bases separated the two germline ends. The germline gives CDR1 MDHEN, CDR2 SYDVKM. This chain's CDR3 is CASSLPRLGGTEAFF. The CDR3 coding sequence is TGTGCCAGCAGTTTACCCAGGCTTGGGGGCACTGAAGCTTTCTTT.

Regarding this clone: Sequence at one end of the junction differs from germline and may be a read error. DNA of the CDR3: TGTGCCATCAGTGAGTCGAATGCTCTCCCGGGACAGATATTGGTCTTC. As protein: CAISESNALPGQILVF. This sequence joins TRBV10-3 and TRBJ2-1, with 7 bases identical to TRBD1. The CDR3 is 16 residues long. Germline V gives CDR1 ENHRY, CDR2 SYGVKD.

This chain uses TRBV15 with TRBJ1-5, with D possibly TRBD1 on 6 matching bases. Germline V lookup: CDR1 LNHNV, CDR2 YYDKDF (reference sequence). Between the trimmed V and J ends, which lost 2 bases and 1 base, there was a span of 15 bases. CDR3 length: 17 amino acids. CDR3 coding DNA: TGTGCCACCAGCAGAAACCGGAGGACAGCAAGCAATCAGCCCCAGCATTTT. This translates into CATSRNRRTASNQPQHF.

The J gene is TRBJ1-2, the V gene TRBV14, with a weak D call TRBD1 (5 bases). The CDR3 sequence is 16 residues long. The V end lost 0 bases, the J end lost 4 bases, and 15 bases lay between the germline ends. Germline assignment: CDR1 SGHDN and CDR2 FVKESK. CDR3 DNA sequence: TGTGCCAGCAGCCAAGATAGAGGCGCAGGGTCCTATGGCTACACCTTC. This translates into CASSQDRGAGSYGYTF.

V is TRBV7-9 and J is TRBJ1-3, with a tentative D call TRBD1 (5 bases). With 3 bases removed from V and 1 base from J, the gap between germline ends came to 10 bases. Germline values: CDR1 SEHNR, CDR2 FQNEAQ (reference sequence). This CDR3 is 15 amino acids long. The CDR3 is CASSFVGVSGNTIYF. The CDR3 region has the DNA TGTGCCAGCAGCTTTGTAGGGGTTTCTGGAAACACCATATATTTT.

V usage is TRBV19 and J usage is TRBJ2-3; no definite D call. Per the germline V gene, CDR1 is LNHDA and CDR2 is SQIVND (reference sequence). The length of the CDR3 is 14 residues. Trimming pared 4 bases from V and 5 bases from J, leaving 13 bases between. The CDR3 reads CASSTGLQIDTQYF. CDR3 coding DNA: TGTGCCAGTAGTACTGGGCTACAGATAGATACGCAGTATTTT.

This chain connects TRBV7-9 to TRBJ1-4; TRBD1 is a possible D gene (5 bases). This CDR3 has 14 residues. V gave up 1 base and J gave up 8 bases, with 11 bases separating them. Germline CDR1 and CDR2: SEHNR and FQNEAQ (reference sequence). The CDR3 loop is CASSLVPTDEKLFF. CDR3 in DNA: TGTGCCAGCAGCTTAGTCCCGACAGACGAAAAACTGTTTTTT.

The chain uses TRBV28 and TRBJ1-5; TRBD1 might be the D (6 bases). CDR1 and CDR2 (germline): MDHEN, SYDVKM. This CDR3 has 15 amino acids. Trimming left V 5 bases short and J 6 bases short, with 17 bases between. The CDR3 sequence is CASSPPGGGGQPQHF. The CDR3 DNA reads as TGTGCCAGCAGTCCCCCCGGGGGGGGCGGTCAGCCCCAGCATTTT.

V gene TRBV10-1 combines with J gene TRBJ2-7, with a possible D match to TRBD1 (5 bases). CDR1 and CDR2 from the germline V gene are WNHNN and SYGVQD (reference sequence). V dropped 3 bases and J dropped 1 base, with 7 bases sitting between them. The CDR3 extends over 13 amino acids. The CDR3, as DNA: TGCGCCAGCAGTGACCAGGGATCCTACGAGCAGTACTTC. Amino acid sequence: CASSDQGSYEQYF.